The present T cell receptor (beta chain) was sequenced within a study of blood T cell repertoires in COVID-19. Study-level information: Sites across the United States, Italy and Spain contributed samples from acute and convalescent COVID-19. T cells, B-cell-depleted T cells, or PBMCs provided the cDNA or gDNA that served as material.

The authors' processing: Researchers report that nucleated cell counts were estimated from reference gene primer amplification. Sequencing was performed with immunoSEQ multiplex PCR; in TCRdb, only in-frame clones are kept and a portion is missing. V and J calls and clone size are given by that table; D and trimming were obtained from the DNA. Of 27,000 or so clones listed, approximately 80% are singletons. The TCR was taken from a man in his sixties or seventies with acute or convalescent COVID-19. The sample comprised peripheral blood.

The CDR3 is CAISTGDGEKLFF. As DNA, the CDR3 is TGTGCCATCTCGACAGGGGACGGTGAAAAACTGTTTTTT. The V call is TRBV10-3, the J call TRBJ1-4, with 8 bases identical to TRBD1. V dropped 8 bases and J dropped 7; count of bases not matched to a gene: 6. Germline V CDR1 and CDR2: ENHRY, SYGVKD. The CDR3 length is 13 residues.